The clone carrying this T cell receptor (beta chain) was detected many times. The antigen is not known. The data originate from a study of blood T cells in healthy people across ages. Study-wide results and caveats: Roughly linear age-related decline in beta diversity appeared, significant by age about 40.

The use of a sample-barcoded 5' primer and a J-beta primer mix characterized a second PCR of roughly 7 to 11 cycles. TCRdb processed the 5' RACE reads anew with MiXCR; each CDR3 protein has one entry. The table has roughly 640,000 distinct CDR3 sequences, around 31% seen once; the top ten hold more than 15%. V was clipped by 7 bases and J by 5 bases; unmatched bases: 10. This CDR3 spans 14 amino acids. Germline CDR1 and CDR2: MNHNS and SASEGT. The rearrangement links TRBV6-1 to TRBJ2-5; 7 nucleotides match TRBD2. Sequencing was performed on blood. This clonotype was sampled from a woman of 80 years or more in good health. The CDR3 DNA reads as TGTGCCAGCACTAGAGGATGGGGAGGGGAGACCCAGTACTTC. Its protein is CASTRGWGGETQYF.